This paragraph covers one T cell receptor beta chain sequence. Its antigen is undetermined. The source of the sample is a study of OX40 agonist ivuxolimab in advanced cancers. Overall study results and limits: What antigens the expanded peripheral T cells recognized was never established.

Clones were read by immunoSEQ multiplex PCR, and TCRdb kept only the in-frame ones, dropping some. The sample includes 68,000 or so clones, approximately 90% of them seen just once. The specimen was CD4+ or CD8+ T cells sorted from blood, collected in a trial of the OX40 agonist ivuxolimab. The origin of this receptor is an adult with an advanced solid tumor such as melanoma, head and neck, liver or kidney cancer.

The CDR3: CASSPFSGGKNPNEQFF. CDR3 nucleotide sequence: TGTGCCAGCAGCCCCTTTTCGGGCGGGAAGAACCCAAATGAGCAGTTCTTC. This sequence joins TRBV2 and TRBJ2-1; TRBD2 is a possible D gene (6 bases). From germline, CDR1 is SNHLY and CDR2 FYNNEI. This CDR3 contains 17 residues. V was cut by 6 bases and J by 7 bases, with 25 bases left in between.